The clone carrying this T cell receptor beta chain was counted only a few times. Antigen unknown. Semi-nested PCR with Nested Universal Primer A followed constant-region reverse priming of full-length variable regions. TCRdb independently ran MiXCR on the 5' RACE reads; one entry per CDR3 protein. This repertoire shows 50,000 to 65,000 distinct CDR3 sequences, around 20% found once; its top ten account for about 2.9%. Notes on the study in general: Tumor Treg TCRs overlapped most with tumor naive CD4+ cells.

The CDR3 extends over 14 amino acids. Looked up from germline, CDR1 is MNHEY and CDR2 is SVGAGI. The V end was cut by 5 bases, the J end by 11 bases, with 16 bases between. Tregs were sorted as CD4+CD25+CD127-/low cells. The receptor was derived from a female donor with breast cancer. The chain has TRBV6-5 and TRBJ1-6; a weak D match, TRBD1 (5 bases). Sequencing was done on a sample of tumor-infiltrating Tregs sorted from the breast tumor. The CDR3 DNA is TGTGCCAGCAGTCCGGCCCGTGGGGACGCACCCCTCCACTTT. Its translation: CASSPARGDAPLHF.